A single sample gave rise to the 17 T cell receptor beta chains below, sequenced in a study of blood T cell repertoires in COVID-19. Libraries were prepared by immunoSEQ multiplex PCR; TCRdb keeps only in-frame clonotypes and omits some of them. The table has about 100,000 clones, roughly 80% seen once. The material sequenced was peripheral blood. The receptors shown here come from a woman in her 70s with acute or convalescent COVID-19.

The gene calls are TRBV5-1 and TRBJ2-7, with 13 bases fitting TRBD2. CDR3 length: 18 amino acids. The V segment lost 4 bases and the J segment 5 bases; nucleotides outside the gene matches: 15. Germline lookup yields CDR1 SGHRS and CDR2 YFSETQ. CDR3 bases: TGCGCCAGCAGCAAAGGGAATACCAGGGGACTAGCGGGGAACGAGCAGTACGTC. Amino acid sequence: CASSKGNTRGLAGNEQYV.

The J gene is TRBJ1-3, the V gene TRBV28; no clear D gene. This CDR3 region has 16 residues. V was shortened by 10 bases and J by 0 bases, with 19 bases between the two germline ends. Germline V gives CDR1 MDHEN, CDR2 SYDVKM. The CDR3 region has the DNA TGTGCCACAAAAAACACGGACGCGGGCTCTGGAAACACCATATATTTT. It specifies CATKNTDAGSGNTIYF.

In its sample, this clone was seen once. V usage is TRBV11-2 and J usage is TRBJ2-1; 14 bases line up with TRBD2. Germline lookup yields CDR1 SGHAT and CDR2 FQNNGV. This CDR3 is built from 16 residues. With V trimmed by 3 bases and J by 2 bases, 0 bases remained unmatched. This chain's CDR3 is CASSLTSGGAYNEQFF. The CDR3 nucleotides read TGTGCCAGCAGCTTGACTAGCGGGGGGGCCTACAATGAGCAGTTCTTC.

This sequence joins TRBV6-6 and TRBJ1-4; a possible D gene is TRBD1 (6 bases). Germline CDR1 and CDR2: MNHNY and SVGAGI (reference sequence). This CDR3 is 19 amino acids long. The ends were cut back, 6 bases at V and 4 bases at J, with 27 bases in the middle. The CDR3: CASSWGSIYRDPSNEKLFF. Here the CDR3 DNA reads TGTGCCAGCAGCTGGGGGTCCATTTACAGGGACCCTAGTAATGAAAAACTGTTTTTT.

V is TRBV3-1 (or the pseudogene TRBV3-2) and J is TRBJ2-3; TRBD2 matches at 12 bases. The CDR3 loop spans 15 amino acids. V dropped 6 bases and J dropped 4; count of bases not matched to a gene: 5. Germline assignment: CDR1 LGHDT and CDR2 YNNKEL (reference sequence). The CDR3 sequence is CASRWTSGAPDTQYF. Written as DNA, the CDR3 is TGTGCCAGCAGATGGACTAGCGGGGCGCCAGATACGCAGTATTTT.

The chain employs TRBV5-6 and TRBJ2-7; D is unclear. This CDR3 contains 13 residues. V was cut by 4 bases and J by 0 bases, with 8 bases left in between. CDR1 is SGHDT and CDR2 is YYEEEE in the germline V gene. CDR3 loop: CASSVDISYEQYF. The CDR3, as DNA: TGTGCCAGCAGCGTTGACATCTCCTACGAGCAGTACTTC.

CDR3: CASSADRVVHSPLHF. The DNA for the CDR3 is TGTGCCAGCAGTGCCGACAGGGTTGTCCATTCACCCCTCCACTTT. This chain uses TRBV6-2 or TRBV6-3 with TRBJ1-6; 7 nucleotides agree with TRBD1. Germline V lookup: CDR1 MNHEY, CDR2 SVGEGT. V trimming: 5 bases; J trimming: 8 bases; junction bases outside the gene matches: 9. The CDR3 consists of 15 residues.

CDR3 sequence reads: CASSRGQWGYGYTF. In DNA form, the CDR3 reads TGTGCCAGCAGTAGGGGACAATGGGGCTATGGCTACACCTTC. The chain is built from TRBV6-5 and TRBJ1-2, with a possible D match to TRBD1 (6 bases). Deletions cut 5 bases from V and 4 bases from J, with 14 bases between. The CDR3 covers 14 residues. CDR1 and CDR2 (germline): MNHEY, SVGAGI.

CDR3 protein: CASSLPSTDTQYF. The CDR3, as DNA: TGTGCCAGCAGCTTACCCTCCACAGATACGCAGTATTTT. The rearrangement uses TRBV7-2 and TRBJ2-3, with unresolved D. There are 13 residues in the CDR3. The germline V gene encodes CDR1 SGHTA and CDR2 FQGNSA. Trimming stripped 2 bases from V and 2 bases from J, with 5 bases between.

This clone was counted only a few times. V and J are TRBV7-2 and TRBJ1-1; the match to TRBD1 covers 9 bases. Germline loops: CDR1 SGHTA, CDR2 FQGNSA. V was pared by 5 bases and J by 2 bases, with 3 bases of the junction left unmatched. The CDR3 loop spans 14 amino acids. CDR3 amino acids: CASSPDRGNTEAFF. CDR3 bases: TGTGCCAGCAGCCCGGACAGGGGCAACACTGAAGCTTTCTTT.

The chain is built from TRBV7-8 and TRBJ2-3; D remains ambiguous. The CDR3 has 13 residues. Trimming took 5 bases from V and 4 from J, leaving 10 bases between them. From germline, CDR1 is SGHVS and CDR2 FQNEAQ. The CDR3 region has the DNA TGTGCCAGCAGCCCCGGGTTTTCAGATACGCAGTATTTT. Protein sequence: CASSPGFSDTQYF.

This clone was seen just once. The rearrangement joins TRBV7-7 to TRBJ2-7, with a weak D call TRBD1 (7 bases). V was trimmed by 5 bases and J by 4 bases, leaving 15 bases between them. The CDR3 runs to 14 residues. CDR1 is SSHAT and CDR2 is FNYEAQ in the germline V gene (reference sequence). CDR3 sequence: CASSPLTGTYEQYF. CDR3 DNA: TGTGCCAGCAGCCCCTTGACAGGGACTTACGAGCAGTACTTC.

V is TRBV7-3 and J is TRBJ1-2; perhaps TRBD1 as D (5 bases). Trimming took off 1 base at V and 7 bases at J, with 16 bases between the two ends. Germline V CDR1 and CDR2: SGHTA, FQGTGA. The CDR3 spans 15 residues. For the CDR3, the DNA is TGTGCCAGCAGCTTAAATGGGGGGTCTCAGGCTGGCTACACCTTC. Protein: CASSLNGGSQAGYTF.

This chain connects TRBV3-1 (or the pseudogene TRBV3-2) to TRBJ1-4, with 9 positions matching TRBD1. CDR3 length: 16 residues. V trimming: 3 bases; J trimming: 5 bases; junction bases outside the gene matches: 7. Germline V gene lookup returns CDR1 LGHDT and CDR2 YNNKEL (reference sequence). The CDR3 here is CASSQPSGQGNEKLFF. The CDR3 DNA sequence: TGTGCCAGCAGCCAGCCCTCGGGACAGGGAAATGAAAAACTGTTTTTT.

The V call is TRBV19, the J call TRBJ1-6; no definite D call. V shed 6 bases and J shed 7 bases, with 7 bases lying between them. Germline V CDR1 and CDR2: LNHDA, SQIVND (reference sequence). CDR3 length: 12 amino acids. The DNA of the CDR3 is TGTGCCAGTAGACGGGAAAATTCACCCCTCCACTTT. It is translated as CASRRENSPLHF.

This chain joins TRBV30 and TRBJ2-4; tentative D call: TRBD2 (6 bases). The CDR3 length is 14 residues. The germline gives CDR1 GTSNPN, CDR2 SVGIG (reference sequence). V lost 4 bases, J lost 7 bases, and 17 bases lay in between. CDR3 sequence: CAWNAGLTGNIQYF. CDR3 bases: TGTGCCTGGAACGCCGGACTAACTGGGAACATTCAGTACTTC. The full variable domain, its missing parts supplied by reference TRBV30 and TRBJ2-4, is SQTIHQWPATLVQPVGSPLSLECTVEGTSNPNLYWYRQAAGRGLQLLFYSVGIGQISSEVPQNLSASRPQDRQFILSSKKLLLSDSGFYLCAWNAGLTGNIQYFGAGTRLSVL.

The J gene is TRBJ1-1, the V gene TRBV6-1, with D maybe TRBD1 (5 bases). The V end was cut by 1 base, the J end by 8 bases, with 14 bases between. The CDR3 extends over 14 amino acids. CDR1 and CDR2 from the germline V gene are MNHNS and SASEGT. The CDR3 region is CASSEVWQGREAFF. In nucleotides, the CDR3 is TGTGCCAGCAGTGAAGTTTGGCAGGGTCGGGAAGCTTTCTTT.